In this sample, the clone carrying this T cell receptor beta chain turned up many times. This entry is derived from a study of T-cell memory formation after mild COVID-19. About the research overall: Clusters were largely donor specific.

V trimming: 3 bases; J trimming: 10 bases; junction bases outside the gene matches: 2. The CDR3 spans 11 residues. TCRdb reprocessed the 5' RACE reads with MiXCR, giving one entry per CDR3 protein. This table holds about 60,000 distinct CDR3 sequences, 10% to 15% found once. The sequencing sample was made of PBMCs or a T cell subset sorted from them (not recorded which). The chain joins TRBV12-3 or TRBV12-4 to TRBJ1-2, with 7 nucleotides matching TRBD1. This sequence originates from a man in his late teens or twenties who had mild COVID-19 (a few samples of this study predate the infection). Cell type and time point are not known. The CDR3 here is CASSFGTAYTF. CDR3 coding DNA: TGTGCCAGCAGTTTCGGGACAGCCTACACCTTC.